What follows are 29 T cell receptor beta chains derived from one specimen sequenced in a study of T cells in Graves' hyperthyroidism and ophthalmopathy. RNA transcripts were the template for amplifying TCR beta CDR3 regions. First-round RT-PCR of the TCR CDR3 relied on the HTBI primer set. TCRdb re-derived calls from the multiplex PCR reads in MiXCR, one entry per CDR3 protein. The sample includes over 400,000 distinct CDR3 sequences, around 15% of them seen just once. The sample was blood. The receptors derive from a man between 18 and 35 years old with Graves' ophthalmopathy.

This clonotype has only a few counts. J is TRBJ2-3 and V is TRBV7-3; 8 bases are shared with TRBD2. The length of the CDR3 is 13 residues. V was pared by 0 bases and J by 11 bases, with 4 bases of the junction left unmatched. CDR1 SGHTA and CDR2 FQGTGA come from the germline V gene. The CDR3 is CASSLTRLAGQYF. The CDR3 DNA is TGTGCCAGCAGCTTAACGCGGCTAGCGGGGCAGTATTTT.

This clonotype has ten or more counts. Here the CDR3 reads CASSLRAQGLETQYF. CDR3 sequence (DNA): TGTGCCAGCTCCCTTCGAGCCCAGGGGTTGGAGACCCAGTACTTC. V usage is TRBV7-9 and J usage is TRBJ2-5; possibly TRBD1 for D (6 bases). Trimming shortened V by 8 bases and J by 5 bases, and 21 bases separated the two germline ends. Germline CDR1 is SEHNR and CDR2 is FQNEAQ (reference sequence). The length of the CDR3 is 15 residues.

This sequence joins TRBV12-3 or TRBV12-4 and TRBJ2-3, with 15 bases matching TRBD2. V lost 6 bases to trimming and J lost 6 bases; unmatched junction nucleotides: 13. The CDR3 is 18 residues long. DNA of the CDR3: TGTGCCAGCAGACCCGGGACTAGCGGGGGGTACACCAGGGATACGCAGTATTTT. Amino acid sequence: CASRPGTSGGYTRDTQYF.

This clonotype was detected many times. The chain uses TRBV10-3 and TRBJ2-5, with 10 bases aligning to TRBD2. Germline CDR1 ENHRY, CDR2 SYGVKD. J lost 1 base, V lost 10 bases, and 12 bases had no gene match. The CDR3 is made up of 16 amino acids. The CDR3 sequence: CATIARSGGFQETQYF. In DNA form, the CDR3 reads TGTGCCACAATAGCCCGTAGCGGGGGGTTCCAAGAGACCCAGTACTTC.

About this clonotype itself: Being one base from a much bigger clone, this may be a read error. The gene calls are TRBV6-2 or TRBV6-3 and TRBJ1-6; the match to TRBD1 covers 7 bases. Germline V gene sequence: CDR1 MNHEY, CDR2 SVGEGT. The CDR3 totals 14 residues. Trimming removed 10 bases from V and 7 bases from J; junction bases left unmatched: 10. The CDR3 coding sequence is TGTGCCAACTTTAGGGGGACAGTCAATTCACCCCTCCACTTT. This sequence encodes CANFRGTVNSPLHF.

This clonotype occurred many times. The genes are TRBV9 and TRBJ2-7; D gene ambiguous. Trimming took off 0 bases at V and 7 bases at J, with 11 bases between the two ends. The CDR3 length is 13 residues. Per germline, CDR1 SGDLS and CDR2 YYNGEE. The CDR3: CASSVGSVGEQYF. Written as DNA, the CDR3 is TGTGCCAGCAGCGTAGGGTCGGTCGGAGAGCAGTACTTC.

Of note for this clonotype: A much larger clonotype is one base distant, so this may be a read error. The chain couples TRBV10-2 to TRBJ2-5, with a weak D call TRBD2 (5 bases). The CDR3 covers 14 residues. The germline V gene has CDR1 WSHSY and CDR2 SAAADI. Trimming removed 9 bases at V and 0 bases at J, with 14 bases between. CDR3 nucleotide sequence: TGCGCCAGAACAAAGCGGTACTACCAAGAGACCCAGTACTTC. Amino acid sequence: CARTKRYYQETQYF.

This clonotype was counted at least ten times. The gene calls are TRBV3-1 and TRBJ1-1; weak D call: TRBD1 (5 bases). Germline V CDR1 and CDR2: LGHDT, YNNKEL (reference sequence). The V and J ends lost 1 base and 0 bases respectively, with 9 bases between them. The CDR3 length is 15 residues. CDR3 region: CASSQGIGVNTEAFF. CDR3 in DNA: TGTGCCAGCAGCCAAGGAATAGGGGTGAACACTGAAGCTTTCTTT.

In its sample, this clonotype was seen many times. The rearrangement joins TRBV11-2 to TRBJ2-1; unclear D gene. The CDR3 runs to 14 residues. Trimming shortened V by 1 base and J by 3 bases, and 7 bases separated the two germline ends. Looked up from germline, CDR1 is SGHAT and CDR2 is FQNNGV. CDR3 region: CASSLASDYNEQFF. In DNA, the CDR3 is TGTGCCAGCAGCTTAGCGTCAGACTACAATGAGCAGTTCTTC.

At least ten counts were recorded for this clonotype. The rearrangement joins TRBV13 to TRBJ2-2, with D hard to call. The CDR3 contains 12 residues. Germline loops: CDR1 PRHDT, CDR2 FYEKMQ (reference sequence). V dropped 1 base and J dropped 6 bases, with 3 bases sitting between them. CDR3 protein: CASSLEPGELFF. CDR3 in DNA: TGTGCCAGCAGCTTAGAACCCGGGGAGCTGTTTTTT.

This clonotype was seen only a few times. V gene TRBV20-1 combines with J gene TRBJ2-5; D unresolved. Germline V lookup: CDR1 DFQATT, CDR2 SNEGSKA (reference sequence). V lost 3 bases, J lost 5 bases, and 22 bases lay in between. This CDR3 spans 16 amino acids. CDR3 sequence: CSASILRSIPPETQYF. CDR3 coding DNA: TGCAGTGCTAGCATTCTTAGAAGCATCCCCCCGGAGACCCAGTACTTC.

The chain combines TRBV7-9 with TRBJ2-1, with TRBD2 matching over 10 bases. Losses at the gene ends were 4 bases for V and 7 bases for J; bases not matched to a gene: 10. CDR1 and CDR2 from the germline V gene are SEHNR and FQNEAQ (reference sequence). The CDR3 runs to 16 residues. As DNA, the CDR3 is TGTGCCAGCAGCTCGAATCAGCGGGAGGGTGGTAATGAGCAGTTCTTC. Residues: CASSSNQREGGNEQFF.

V gene TRBV7-9 combines with J gene TRBJ2-2, with 9 bases identical to TRBD1. This CDR3 spans 18 amino acids. CDR1 is SEHNR and CDR2 is FQNEAQ in the germline V gene (reference sequence). V shed 0 bases, J shed 4 bases, and the junction held 9 bases outside the gene matches. The CDR3 here is CASSLAGTGFGGTGELFF. The CDR3 bases are TGTGCCAGCAGCTTAGCGGGGACAGGGTTCGGGGGCACCGGGGAGCTGTTTTTT.

This clonotype has at least ten counts. The CDR3 reads CATSDAGRKQETQYF. In DNA form, the CDR3 reads TGTGCCACCAGTGATGCGGGACGTAAACAAGAGACCCAGTACTTC. This chain connects TRBV24-1 to TRBJ2-5; D might be TRBD2 (6 bases). The CDR3 contains 15 residues. V was shortened by 3 bases and J by 2 bases, with 12 bases between the two germline ends. Looked up from germline, CDR1 is KGHDR and CDR2 is SFDVKD.

Concerning this clonotype: A much larger clone lies a single base off, so this may be a read error. The chain carries TRBV5-1 and TRBJ2-1, with D unresolved. The J call may be wrong; the DNA end is better matched by TRBJ2-7. Germline CDR1 SGHRS, CDR2 YFSETQ. The CDR3 sequence is 15 residues long. The CDR3: CASSLQGGAYNEQYF. In DNA form, the CDR3 reads TGTGCCAGCAGCTTACAAGGCGGCGCCTACAATGAGCAGTACTTC.

This chain connects TRBV19 to TRBJ2-2; either TRBD1 or TRBD2 may fit D (6 bases each). The CDR3 is 19 amino acids. V was pared by 4 bases and J by 2 bases, with 23 bases between. The V gene's germline CDR1 is LNHDA and CDR2 SQIVND (reference sequence). CDR3 DNA: TGTGCCAGTAGTACCCGCGGTATTTTCAGGGGAGGTAACACCGGGGAGCTGTTTTTT. Its protein is CASSTRGIFRGGNTGELFF.

There are many counts of this clonotype. The chain has TRBV10-3 and TRBJ1-1; 9 positions match TRBD1. CDR1 is ENHRY, CDR2 SYGVKD, per germline. J was trimmed by 5 bases and V by 6 bases; bases with no gene match: 10. The CDR3 is 15 amino acids. CDR3 sequence (DNA): TGTGCCATCAGATTCACAGGGGGCGCGGGGACTGAAGCTTTCTTT. Residues: CAIRFTGGAGTEAFF.

Many counts were recorded for this clonotype. This chain links TRBV6-6 with TRBJ2-7; 7 bases align to TRBD1. CDR3 size: 15 residues. CDR1 and CDR2 (germline): MNHNY, SVGAGI (reference sequence). The trim removed 0 bases at V and 2 bases at J, leaving 4 bases unmatched. CDR3 DNA: TGTGCCAGCAGTTACTCGGGGACAGTACCCTACGAGCAGTACTTC. It yields the protein CASSYSGTVPYEQYF.

This clonotype appeared many times. The chain carries TRBV5-1 and TRBJ2-2; 7 bases fit TRBD1. Germline-derived CDR1 and CDR2 are SGHRS and YFSETQ. The CDR3 has 16 residues. The trim removed 4 bases at V and 4 bases at J, leaving 10 bases unmatched. In nucleotides, the CDR3 is TGCGCCAGCAGCCCAGGACAGGTCGGCGGCACCGGGGAGCTGTTTTTT. Encoded protein: CASSPGQVGGTGELFF.

There are a few counts of this clonotype. The chain recombines TRBV4-1 with TRBJ2-5; D is uncertain. Deletions cut 2 bases from V and 5 bases from J, with 12 bases between. Per the germline V gene, CDR1 is MGHRA and CDR2 is YSYEKL. The CDR3 consists of 14 residues. CDR3 coding DNA: TGCGCCAGCAGCCAAACAAAATGGCAGGAGACCCAGTACTTC. This codes for CASSQTKWQETQYF.

The chain employs TRBV6-6 and TRBJ2-4, with 9 bases that match TRBD2. The CDR3 sequence is 17 residues long. V gave up 0 bases and J gave up 1 base; unmatched junction bases: 4. The germline CDR1 and CDR2 sequences are MNHNY and SVGAGI (reference sequence). The CDR3 sequence: CASSYSSGSLAKNIQYF. DNA for the CDR3: TGTGCCAGCAGTTACTCTAGCGGGAGCTTGGCCAAAAACATTCAGTACTTC.

This clonotype was recorded at least ten times. The chain carries TRBV4-2 and TRBJ1-1; no clear D. CDR1 and CDR2 (germline): LGHNA, YNFKEQ. The V end lost 2 bases, the J end lost 1 base, and 11 bases lay between the germline ends. CDR3 size: 15 residues. CDR3 loop: CASSQRWEGNTEAFF. The CDR3 DNA follows: TGTGCCAGCAGCCAAAGGTGGGAGGGGAACACTGAAGCTTTCTTT.

Note on this clonotype: A read error may account for a junction end that differs from germline. The CDR3 DNA follows: TGTGCCACCTCTATGGTAAGGAGGGCCCGCAGTTACACAGATAGGCAGTATTTT. Translation: CATSMVRRARSYTDRQYF. The rearrangement joins TRBV24-1 to TRBJ2-3, with D tentatively TRBD2 (6 bases). This CDR3 has 18 residues. Germline-derived CDR1 and CDR2 are KGHDR and SFDVKD.

This clonotype has ten or more counts. The chain carries TRBV2 and TRBJ2-4; D not certain. CDR1 is SNHLY, CDR2 FYNNEI, per germline. V was trimmed by 4 bases and J by 0 bases, leaving 13 bases between them. The CDR3 totals 16 residues. CDR3 nucleotides: TGTGCCAGCAGTGCACCGCGAGTCGTAGCCAAAAACATTCAGTACTTC. This gives the protein CASSAPRVVAKNIQYF.

This clonotype was seen ten or more times. This chain links TRBV6-1 with TRBJ2-3; D gene ambiguous. This CDR3 spans 13 amino acids. Germline CDR1 and CDR2: MNHNS and SASEGT. With 4 bases removed from V and 0 bases from J, the gap between germline ends came to 5 bases. CDR3 sequence (DNA): TGTGCCAGCAGTGGACCTAGCACAGATACGCAGTATTTT. Translation: CASSGPSTDTQYF.

The chain has TRBV19 and TRBJ2-1; TRBD1 aligns across 8 bases. CDR3 length: 16 amino acids. Germline values: CDR1 LNHDA, CDR2 SQIVND (reference sequence). J lost 4 bases, V lost 4 bases, and 9 bases had no gene match. CDR3 DNA: TGTGCCAGTAGTAACCCAGGGGGCATGGGGTACAATGAGCAGTTCTTC. It is translated as CASSNPGGMGYNEQFF.

This clonotype was recorded many times. V gene TRBV27 combines with J gene TRBJ2-5; D possibly corresponds to TRBD2 (5 bases). Germline lookup yields CDR1 MNHEY and CDR2 SMNVEV (reference sequence). Trimming stripped 4 bases from V and 9 bases from J, with 18 bases between. This CDR3 spans 14 amino acids. DNA of the CDR3: TGTGCCAGCAGTTCTTGGACTGCCCAATCGGCCCAGTACTTC. Residues: CASSSWTAQSAQYF.

This chain joins TRBV5-4 and TRBJ1-6; D is unresolved. Trimming cost V 2 bases and J 9 bases, with 15 bases left between them. This CDR3 is built from 15 residues. Germline V gene sequence: CDR1 SGHNT, CDR2 YYREEE (reference sequence). For the CDR3, the DNA is TGTGCCAGCAGCTTAAGCGGGGAGGGTGTTTCACCCCTCCACTTT. This translates into CASSLSGEGVSPLHF.

The chain combines TRBV10-2 with TRBJ2-5; D is ambiguous. CDR1 WSHSY and CDR2 SAAADI come from the germline V gene. The length of the CDR3 is 14 residues. With 5 bases removed from V and 5 bases from J, the gap between germline ends came to 15 bases. This chain's CDR3 is CASSPGPGRETQYF. In DNA form, the CDR3 reads TGCGCCAGCAGTCCCGGTCCCGGACGGGAGACCCAGTACTTC.